One sample yielded the 22 T cell receptor beta chains listed below, sequenced in a study of cytomegalovirus exposure and HLA in healthy donors. 60 Vbeta and 13 Jbeta primers were used in PCR. Assay: immunoSEQ multiplex PCR; the TCRdb copy retains only in-frame clones and omits some. The profile covers about 160,000 clones, with 75% to 80% appearing a single time and approximately 3.1% taken by the ten largest. The source material was PBMCs. The receptors stem from a woman in her thirties or forties in good health and CMV-seronegative.

The chain has TRBV5-4 and TRBJ2-3; 15 nucleotides align to TRBD2. Germline V lookup: CDR1 SGHNT, CDR2 YYREEE (reference sequence). Trimming took 3 bases from V and 11 from J; bases not matched to a gene: 7. CDR3 length: 15 amino acids. The CDR3 is CASSWGLAGGEEQYF. CDR3 DNA: TGTGCCAGCAGCTGGGGACTAGCGGGGGGAGAGGAGCAGTATTTT.

The chain joins TRBV27 to TRBJ1-2, with D possibly being TRBD1 (5 bases). Germline V CDR1 and CDR2: MNHEY, SMNVEV (reference sequence). This CDR3 comprises 14 residues. The germline V and J ends were trimmed by 6 bases and 4 bases, with 15 bases remaining between them. In DNA, the CDR3 is TGTGCCAGCAGCCCCGGGGGGATCCGCTATGGCTACACCTTC. Protein: CASSPGGIRYGYTF.

The chain couples TRBV6-5 to TRBJ1-5, with D perhaps matching TRBD1 (6 bases). The V end lost 6 bases, the J end lost 1 base, and 13 bases lay between the germline ends. Germline CDR1 and CDR2: MNHEY and SVGAGI. CDR3 size: 15 residues. In nucleotides, the CDR3 is TGTGCCAGCAGGAGGGGGGGTCGGAGCAATCAGCCCCAGCATTTT. Protein: CASRRGGRSNQPQHF.

This clone was detected only a few times. The chain combines TRBV27 with TRBJ2-3, with 7 bases that match TRBD1. J was trimmed by 6 bases and V by 5 bases; bases with no gene match: 5. CDR1 is MNHEY, CDR2 SMNVEV, per germline (reference sequence). The CDR3 consists of 13 residues. The CDR3 reads CASSPVRGDTQYF. The CDR3 DNA is TGTGCCAGCAGTCCGGTCAGGGGGGATACGCAGTATTTT.

J is TRBJ2-3 and V is TRBV19; D is possibly TRBD2 (6 bases). Germline V gene lookup returns CDR1 LNHDA and CDR2 SQIVND (reference sequence). V dropped 5 bases and J dropped 3 bases, with 15 bases sitting between them. There are 15 residues in the CDR3. CDR3 region: CASSPTRERTDTQYF. CDR3 nucleotides: TGTGCCAGTAGTCCAACCCGGGAGCGAACAGATACGCAGTATTTT.

The table lists this clone with a count of one. The chain has TRBV5-5 and TRBJ1-6, with a tentative D call TRBD1 (6 bases). V was clipped by 8 bases and J by 14 bases, with 20 bases between them. Germline loops: CDR1 SGHKS, CDR2 YYEKEE (reference sequence). The CDR3 runs 13 residues. CDR3 nucleotides: TGTGCCAGTAAGAATATAGGCGGGGGCGCCCTCCACTTT. It translates to CASKNIGGGALHF.

This chain joins TRBV5-1 and TRBJ2-2; TRBD1 matches at 8 bases. The V gene end was trimmed by 3 bases and the J gene end by 4 bases; junction bases not matched to a gene: 8. Germline V gene data show CDR1 as SGHRS and CDR2 as YFSETQ. The CDR3 length is 16 residues. The CDR3 region is CASSSRQGSGTGELFF. CDR3 sequence (DNA): TGCGCCAGCAGCTCAAGACAGGGGTCGGGCACCGGGGAGCTGTTTTTT. Looking up the rest from reference TRBV5-1 and TRBJ2-2 gives the full variable domain: KAGVTQTPRYLIKTRGQQVTLSCSPISGHRSVSWYQQTPGQGLQFLFEYFSETQRNKGNFPGRFSGRQFSNSRSEMNVSTLELGDSALYLCASSSRQGSGTGELFFGEGSRLTVL.

This clone was observed a single time. This chain connects TRBV2 to TRBJ1-4, with D possibly being TRBD1 (5 bases). The CDR3 has 15 residues. With 2 bases removed from V and 2 bases from J, the gap between germline ends came to 9 bases. CDR1 and CDR2 (germline): SNHLY, FYNNEI. The CDR3 DNA sequence: TGTGCCAGCAGTGAATTACGGGGGACTAATGAAAAACTGTTTTTT. Its protein product is CASSELRGTNEKLFF.

The chain employs TRBV2 and TRBJ2-7, with 10 bases aligning to TRBD2. The CDR3 extends over 14 amino acids. The V segment lost 6 bases and the J segment 2 bases; nucleotides outside the gene matches: 4. Germline loops: CDR1 SNHLY, CDR2 FYNNEI. The CDR3, as DNA: TGTGCCAGCAGGGGGACTAGCGTTACCTACGAGCAGTACTTC. Translating it yields CASRGTSVTYEQYF.

The CDR3: CASSQVRGGADEQFF. The CDR3 bases are TGTGCCAGCAGCCAAGTGCGGGGGGGGGCGGATGAGCAGTTCTTC. The chain carries TRBV14 and TRBJ2-1; 9 nucleotides align to TRBD2. CDR1 is SGHDN, CDR2 FVKESK, per germline. The CDR3 totals 15 residues. The junction had 6 bases not matched to a gene; V was cut back by 1 base and J by 8 bases. The full variable domain, its missing parts supplied by reference TRBV14 and TRBJ2-1, is EAGVTQFPSHSVIEKGQTVTLRCDPISGHDNLYWYRRVMGKEIKFLLHFVKESKQDESGMPNNRFLAERTGGTYSTLKVQPAELEDSGVYFCASSQVRGGADEQFFGPGTRLTVL.

The rearrangement uses TRBV4-1 and TRBJ2-1; TRBD2 agrees at 8 bases. CDR1 MGHRA and CDR2 YSYEKL come from the germline V gene. The ends lost 1 base at V and 8 bases at J; junction bases unmatched: 7. CDR3 length: 15 amino acids. CDR3 protein: CASSQVRGGLHEQFF. The DNA of the CDR3 is TGCGCCAGCAGCCAAGTCCGGGGGGGCCTTCATGAGCAGTTCTTC.

This clone was seen once. The rearrangement joins TRBV5-1 to TRBJ1-1; D is perhaps TRBD1 (5 bases). Trimming shortened V by 3 bases and J by 0 bases, and 12 bases separated the two germline ends. From germline, CDR1 is SGHRS and CDR2 YFSETQ. The CDR3 sequence is 15 residues long. CDR3 amino acids: CASSSGHLLNTEAFF. The CDR3 DNA reads as TGCGCCAGCAGCTCCGGACACCTACTGAACACTGAAGCTTTCTTT.

The chain carries TRBV7-7 and TRBJ2-5, with 9 bases matching TRBD1. The CDR3 length is 14 residues. J was trimmed by 4 bases and V by 4 bases; bases with no gene match: 4. The V gene's germline CDR1 is SSHAT and CDR2 FNYEAQ (reference sequence). This CDR3 is CASSSTGGGETQYF. In nucleotides, the CDR3 is TGTGCCAGCAGCTCGACAGGGGGAGGAGAGACCCAGTACTTC.

This sequence joins TRBV4-1 and TRBJ2-6; 8 bases match TRBD2. CDR3 length: 18 residues. The J segment lost 1 base and the V segment lost 4 bases, leaving 9 bases of the junction unmatched. CDR1 is MGHRA, CDR2 YSYEKL, per germline. CDR3 sequence: CASSPGPQRGSGANVLTF. For the CDR3, the DNA is TGCGCCAGCAGCCCGGGCCCCCAGCGGGGGTCTGGGGCCAACGTCCTGACTTTC.

This clone was seen only once. The genes are TRBV9 and TRBJ1-4; TRBD1 agrees at 10 bases. The germline gives CDR1 SGDLS, CDR2 YYNGEE. V shed 0 bases, J shed 8 bases, and the junction held 10 bases outside the gene matches. The CDR3 has 17 residues. CDR3 region: CASSVGMAGTGVEKLFF. In DNA form, the CDR3 reads TGTGCCAGCAGCGTAGGGATGGCCGGGACAGGGGTGGAAAAACTGTTTTTT.

V and J are TRBV7-8 and TRBJ2-2; 10 bases are a match to TRBD1. Germline loops: CDR1 SGHVS, CDR2 FQNEAQ. V shed 4 bases and J 4 bases; nucleotides not matched to a gene: 6. The CDR3 length is 16 residues. The CDR3 DNA follows: TGTGCCAGCAGCTCATTGACAGGGGGCTTCACCGGGGAGCTGTTTTTT. Protein product: CASSSLTGGFTGELFF. Combining the CDR3 with reference TRBV7-8 and TRBJ2-2 gives the whole variable domain GAGVSQSPRYKVAKRGQDVALRCDPISGHVSLFWYQQALGQGPEFLTYFQNEAQLDKSGLPSDRFFAERPEGSVSTLKIQRTQQEDSAVYLCASSSLTGGFTGELFFGEGSRLTVL.

The chain recombines TRBV7-2 with TRBJ2-3, with unresolved D. The CDR3 covers 15 residues. Between the trimmed V and J ends, which lost 3 bases and 0 bases, there was a span of 10 bases. Germline assignment: CDR1 SGHTA and CDR2 FQGNSA. CDR3 nucleotide sequence: TGTGCCAGCAGCTTGCGATGGGCTAGCACAGATACGCAGTATTTT. It is translated as CASSLRWASTDTQYF.

This chain uses TRBV5-1 with TRBJ2-3; tentative D call: TRBD2 (6 bases). V lost 6 bases, J lost 5 bases, and 16 bases lay in between. Germline CDR1 is SGHRS and CDR2 is YFSETQ. The CDR3 is made up of 14 amino acids. CDR3 residues: CASTPGVPEDTQYF. The CDR3 DNA reads TGCGCCAGCACCCCGGGAGTACCGGAAGATACGCAGTATTTT.

As concerns this clone: One end of the junction is discordant with germline, which a read error may explain. The CDR3 sequence is CASSSGSEGQRTF. The CDR3 DNA reads as TGTGCCAGCAGCTCAGGCTCTGAAGGACAGAGAACTTTT. The V call is TRBV11-2, the J call TRBJ2-3; D possibly corresponds to TRBD1 (6 bases). The CDR3 totals 13 residues. The germline CDR1 and CDR2 sequences are SGHAT and FQNNGV.

The chain links TRBV5-1 to TRBJ2-3; a possible D gene is TRBD2 (5 bases). The V gene lost 6 bases and the J gene lost 6 bases, with 17 bases spanning the gap. Germline-derived CDR1 and CDR2 are SGHRS and YFSETQ. CDR3 size: 14 residues. CDR3 DNA: TGCGCCAGCAAGGGCGGGTGGCGTGAGGATACGCAGTATTTT. Translation: CASKGGWREDTQYF.

This sequence joins TRBV5-4 and TRBJ2-3, with a weak D call TRBD2 (7 bases). The CDR3 consists of 16 residues. Trimming left V 3 bases short and J 0 bases short, with 14 bases between. Germline V gene sequence: CDR1 SGHNT, CDR2 YYREEE (reference sequence). CDR3 region: CASSSPAGASTDTQYF. DNA of the CDR3: TGTGCCAGCAGCTCCCCTGCGGGGGCTAGCACAGATACGCAGTATTTT. The full variable domain, rest sourced from reference TRBV5-4 and TRBJ2-3, is ETGVTQSPTHLIKTRGQQVTLRCSSQSGHNTVSWYQQALGQGPQFIFQYYREEENGRGNFPPRFSGLQFPNYSSELNVNALELDDSALYLCASSSPAGASTDTQYFGPGTRLTVL.

J is TRBJ1-2 and V is TRBV6-1, with D possibly TRBD1 on 5 matching bases. The CDR3 length is 14 residues. The V gene's germline CDR1 is MNHNS and CDR2 SASEGT. The germline V and J ends were trimmed by 8 bases and 4 bases, with 17 bases remaining between them. This CDR3 is CASCRQSASYGYTF. DNA of the CDR3: TGTGCCAGCTGCCGACAGTCAGCGTCCTATGGCTACACCTTC.